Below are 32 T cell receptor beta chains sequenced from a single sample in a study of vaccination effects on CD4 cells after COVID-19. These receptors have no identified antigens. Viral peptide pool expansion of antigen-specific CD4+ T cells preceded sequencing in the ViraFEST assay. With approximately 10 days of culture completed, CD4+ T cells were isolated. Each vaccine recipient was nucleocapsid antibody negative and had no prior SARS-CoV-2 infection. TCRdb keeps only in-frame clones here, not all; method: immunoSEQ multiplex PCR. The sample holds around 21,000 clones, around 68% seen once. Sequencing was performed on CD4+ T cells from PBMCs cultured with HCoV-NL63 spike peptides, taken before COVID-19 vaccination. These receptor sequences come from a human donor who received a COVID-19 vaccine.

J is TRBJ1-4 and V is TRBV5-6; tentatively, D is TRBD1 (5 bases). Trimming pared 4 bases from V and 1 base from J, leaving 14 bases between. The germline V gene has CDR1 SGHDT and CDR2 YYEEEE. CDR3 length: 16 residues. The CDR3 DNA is TGTGCCAGCAGCCGCCAGGGCCGAGTAACTAATGAAAAACTGTTTTTT. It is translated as CASSRQGRVTNEKLFF.

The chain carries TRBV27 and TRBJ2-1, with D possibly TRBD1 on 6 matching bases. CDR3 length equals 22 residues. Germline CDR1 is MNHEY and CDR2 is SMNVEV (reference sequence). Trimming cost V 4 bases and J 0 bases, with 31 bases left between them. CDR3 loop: CASSSRNPGLGRGLSSYNEQFF. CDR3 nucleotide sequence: TGTGCCAGCAGTTCCCGAAACCCTGGTTTAGGCAGGGGATTGAGCTCCTACAATGAGCAGTTCTTC.

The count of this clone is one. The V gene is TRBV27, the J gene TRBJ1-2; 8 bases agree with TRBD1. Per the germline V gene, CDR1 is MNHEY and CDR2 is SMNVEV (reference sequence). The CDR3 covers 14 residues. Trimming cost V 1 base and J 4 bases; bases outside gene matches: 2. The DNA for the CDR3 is TGTGCCAGCAGTTTATTAGGGACAGGCTATGGCTACACCTTC. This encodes CASSLLGTGYGYTF.

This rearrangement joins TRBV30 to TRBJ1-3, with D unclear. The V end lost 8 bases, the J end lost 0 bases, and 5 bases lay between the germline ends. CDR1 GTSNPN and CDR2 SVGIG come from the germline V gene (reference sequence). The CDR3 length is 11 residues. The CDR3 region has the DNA TGTGCCCGTGACTCTGGAAACACCATATATTTT. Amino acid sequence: CARDSGNTIYF.

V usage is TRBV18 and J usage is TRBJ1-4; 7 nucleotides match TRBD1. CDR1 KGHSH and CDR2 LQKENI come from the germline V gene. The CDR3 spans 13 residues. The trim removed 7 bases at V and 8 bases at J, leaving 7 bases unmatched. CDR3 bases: TGTGCCAGCTTCCGGACAGGTCAAGAAAAACTGTTTTTT. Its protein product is CASFRTGQEKLFF.

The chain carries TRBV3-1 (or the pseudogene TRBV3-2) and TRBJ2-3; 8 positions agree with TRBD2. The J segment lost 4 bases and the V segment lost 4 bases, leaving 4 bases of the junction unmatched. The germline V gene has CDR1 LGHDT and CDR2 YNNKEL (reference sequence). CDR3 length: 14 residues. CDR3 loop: CASSPRTSPDTQYF. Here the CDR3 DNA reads TGTGCCAGCAGCCCTAGGACTAGCCCAGATACGCAGTATTTT.

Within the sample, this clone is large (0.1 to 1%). As DNA, the CDR3 is TGCGCCAGCAGTGAGACATCGGGACTACGATTAGCCAAAAACATTCAGTACTTC. Translation: CASSETSGLRLAKNIQYF. V gene TRBV10-1 combines with J gene TRBJ2-4, with 7 positions matching TRBD2. The CDR3 covers 18 residues. V lost 2 bases to trimming and J lost 0 bases; unmatched junction nucleotides: 10. Germline V gene data show CDR1 as WNHNN and CDR2 as SYGVQD (reference sequence).

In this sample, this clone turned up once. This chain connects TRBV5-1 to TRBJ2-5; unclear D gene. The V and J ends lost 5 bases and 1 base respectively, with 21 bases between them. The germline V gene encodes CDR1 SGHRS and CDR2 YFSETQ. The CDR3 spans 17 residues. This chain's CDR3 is CASSKRPTSGAQETQYF. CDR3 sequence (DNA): TGCGCCAGCAGTAAGAGGCCGACCTCTGGAGCCCAAGAGACCCAGTACTTC.

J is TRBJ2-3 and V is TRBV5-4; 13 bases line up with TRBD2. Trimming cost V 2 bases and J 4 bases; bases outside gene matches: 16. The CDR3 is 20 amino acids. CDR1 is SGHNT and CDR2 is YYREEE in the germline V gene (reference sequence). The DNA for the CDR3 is TGTGCCAGCAGCTTTGAAGGGACTAGCGGGACCCATGCACAGGCAGATACGCAGTATTTT. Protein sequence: CASSFEGTSGTHAQADTQYF.

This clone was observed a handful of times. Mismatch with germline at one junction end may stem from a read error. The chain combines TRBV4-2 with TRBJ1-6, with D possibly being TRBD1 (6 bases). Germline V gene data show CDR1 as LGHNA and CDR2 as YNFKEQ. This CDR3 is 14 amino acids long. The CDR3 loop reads CASSQGQDNSPLHF. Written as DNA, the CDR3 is TGTGCCAGCAGCCAAGGACAGGATAACTCACCCCTCCACTTT.

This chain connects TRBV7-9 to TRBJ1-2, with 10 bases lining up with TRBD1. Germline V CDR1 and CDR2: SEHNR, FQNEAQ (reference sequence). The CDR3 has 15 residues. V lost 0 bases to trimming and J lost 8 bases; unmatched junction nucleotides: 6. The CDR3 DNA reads TGTGCCAGCAGCTTAGCGGAGGGACAGGGGTTAGGCTACACCTTC. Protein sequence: CASSLAEGQGLGYTF. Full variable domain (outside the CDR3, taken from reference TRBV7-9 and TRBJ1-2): DTGVSQNPRHKITKRGQNVTFRCDPISEHNRLYWYRQTLGQGPEFLTYFQNEAQLEKSRLLSDRFSAERPKGSFSTLEIQRTEQGDSAMYLCASSLAEGQGLGYTFGSGTRLTVV.

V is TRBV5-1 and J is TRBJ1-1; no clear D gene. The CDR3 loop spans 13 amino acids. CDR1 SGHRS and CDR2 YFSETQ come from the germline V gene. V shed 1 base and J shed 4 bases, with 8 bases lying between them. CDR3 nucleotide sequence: TGCGCCAGCAGCTTGTACGGGAGCACTGAAGCTTTCTTT. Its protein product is CASSLYGSTEAFF.

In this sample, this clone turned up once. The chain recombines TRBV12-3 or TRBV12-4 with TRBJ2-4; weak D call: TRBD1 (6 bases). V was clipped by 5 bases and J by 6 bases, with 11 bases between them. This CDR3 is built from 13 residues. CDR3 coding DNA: TGTGCCAGCAGTCAACAGGGTCCAAACATTCAGTACTTC. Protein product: CASSQQGPNIQYF.

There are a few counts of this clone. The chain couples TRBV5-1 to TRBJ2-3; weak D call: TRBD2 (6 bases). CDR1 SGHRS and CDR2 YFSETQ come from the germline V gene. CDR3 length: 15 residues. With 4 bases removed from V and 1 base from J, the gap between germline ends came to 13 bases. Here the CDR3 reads CASSLSGTGTDTQYF. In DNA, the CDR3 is TGCGCCAGCAGCCTCTCCGGGACTGGCACAGATACGCAGTATTTT. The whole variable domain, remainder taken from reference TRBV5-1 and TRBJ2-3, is KAGVTQTPRYLIKTRGQQVTLSCSPISGHRSVSWYQQTPGQGLQFLFEYFSETQRNKGNFPGRFSGRQFSNSRSEMNVSTLELGDSALYLCASSLSGTGTDTQYFGPGTRLTVL.

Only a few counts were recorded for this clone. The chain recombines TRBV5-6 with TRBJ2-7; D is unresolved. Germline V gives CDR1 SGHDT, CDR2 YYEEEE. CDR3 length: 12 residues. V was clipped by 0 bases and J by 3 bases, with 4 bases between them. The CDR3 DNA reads TGTGCCAGCAGCTTGGTAGGCTACGAGCAGTACTTC. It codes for CASSLVGYEQYF.

CDR3 sequence (DNA): TGCGCCAGCAGCCTTCCCGGGGGCACTGAAGCTTTCTTT. It encodes CASSLPGGTEAFF. The gene calls are TRBV4-1 and TRBJ1-1; TRBD1 is a possible D gene (5 bases). V was cut by 4 bases and J by 4 bases, with 10 bases left in between. In germline, CDR1 is MGHRA, CDR2 YSYEKL. The CDR3 covers 13 residues.

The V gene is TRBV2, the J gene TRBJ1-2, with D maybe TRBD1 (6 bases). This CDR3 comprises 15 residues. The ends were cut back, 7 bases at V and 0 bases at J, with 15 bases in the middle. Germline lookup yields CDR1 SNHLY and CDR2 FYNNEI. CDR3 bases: TGTGCCAGCAACCAGGGGCCCTACTCTAACTATGGCTACACCTTC. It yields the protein CASNQGPYSNYGYTF.

DNA of the CDR3: TGTGCCAGCAGTTCGGGGACAGGGGGTATCACTGAAGCTTTCTTT. This sequence encodes CASSSGTGGITEAFF. This rearrangement joins TRBV6-5 to TRBJ1-1; 11 nucleotides align to TRBD1. In germline, CDR1 is MNHEY, CDR2 SVGAGI. The CDR3 totals 15 residues. V dropped 4 bases and J dropped 4; count of bases not matched to a gene: 5.

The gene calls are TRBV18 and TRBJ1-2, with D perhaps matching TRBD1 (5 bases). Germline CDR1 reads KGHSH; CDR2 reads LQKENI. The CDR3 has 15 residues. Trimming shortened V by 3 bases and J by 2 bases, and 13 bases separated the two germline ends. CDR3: CASSPGQPPNYGYTF. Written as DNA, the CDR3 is TGTGCCAGCTCACCGGGGCAGCCCCCCAACTATGGCTACACCTTC.

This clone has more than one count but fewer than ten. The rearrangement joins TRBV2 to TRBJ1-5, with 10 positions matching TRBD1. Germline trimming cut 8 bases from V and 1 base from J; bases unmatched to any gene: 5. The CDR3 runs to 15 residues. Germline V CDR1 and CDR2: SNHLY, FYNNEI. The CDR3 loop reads CASGGQGLSNQPQHF. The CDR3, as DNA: TGTGCCAGCGGGGGACAGGGGTTAAGCAATCAGCCCCAGCATTTT.

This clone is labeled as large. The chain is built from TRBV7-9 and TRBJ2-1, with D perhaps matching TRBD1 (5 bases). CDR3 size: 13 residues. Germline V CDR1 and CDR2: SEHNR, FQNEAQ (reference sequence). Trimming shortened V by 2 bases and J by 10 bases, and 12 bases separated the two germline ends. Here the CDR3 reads CASSLSAPGEQFF. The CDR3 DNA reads TGTGCCAGCAGCTTATCGGCCCCAGGGGAGCAGTTCTTC.

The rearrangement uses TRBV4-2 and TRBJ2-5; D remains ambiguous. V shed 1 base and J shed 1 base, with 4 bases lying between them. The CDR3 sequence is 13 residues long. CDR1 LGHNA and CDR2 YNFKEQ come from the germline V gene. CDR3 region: CASSQVPQETQYF. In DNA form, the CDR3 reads TGTGCCAGCAGCCAAGTCCCCCAAGAGACCCAGTACTTC.

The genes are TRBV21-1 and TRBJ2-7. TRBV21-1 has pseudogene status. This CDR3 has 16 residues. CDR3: CASSKPSSLGDRKKYF. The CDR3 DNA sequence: TGTGCCAGCAGCAAACCCTCGAGTCTGGGGGATAGAAAAAAGTACTTC.

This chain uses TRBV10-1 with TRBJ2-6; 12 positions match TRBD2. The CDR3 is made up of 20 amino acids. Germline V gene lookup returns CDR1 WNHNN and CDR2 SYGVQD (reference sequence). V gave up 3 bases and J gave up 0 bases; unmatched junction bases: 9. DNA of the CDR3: TGCGCCAGCAGTGATTATTCCGGACTAGCGGGAAGCTCTGGGGCCAACGTCCTGACTTTC. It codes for CASSDYSGLAGSSGANVLTF.

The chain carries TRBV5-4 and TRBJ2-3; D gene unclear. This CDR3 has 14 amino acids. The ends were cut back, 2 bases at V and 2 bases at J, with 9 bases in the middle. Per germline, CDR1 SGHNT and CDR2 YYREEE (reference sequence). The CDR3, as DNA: TGTGCCAGCAGCTTATACTTCATCACAGATACGCAGTATTTT. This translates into CASSLYFITDTQYF.

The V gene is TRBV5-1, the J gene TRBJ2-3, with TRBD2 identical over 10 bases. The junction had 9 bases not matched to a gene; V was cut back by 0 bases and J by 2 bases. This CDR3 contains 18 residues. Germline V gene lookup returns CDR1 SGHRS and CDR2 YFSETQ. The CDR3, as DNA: TGCGCCAGCAGCTTGGAAAGCGGGAGGGCCGGGGACACAGATACGCAGTATTTT. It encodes CASSLESGRAGDTDTQYF.

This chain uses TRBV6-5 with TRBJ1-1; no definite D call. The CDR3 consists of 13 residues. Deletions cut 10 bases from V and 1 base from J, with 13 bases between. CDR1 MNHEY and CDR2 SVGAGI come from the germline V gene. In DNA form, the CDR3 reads TGTGCCACGACTAGGACTCCGAACACTGAAGCTTTCTTT. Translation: CATTRTPNTEAFF.

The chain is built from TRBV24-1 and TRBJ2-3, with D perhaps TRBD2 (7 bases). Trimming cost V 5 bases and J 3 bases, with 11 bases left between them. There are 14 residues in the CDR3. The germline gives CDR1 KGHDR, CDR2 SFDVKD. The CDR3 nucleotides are TGTGCCACCAGTGGCGGGGGCTCTACAGATACGCAGTATTTT. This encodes CATSGGGSTDTQYF.

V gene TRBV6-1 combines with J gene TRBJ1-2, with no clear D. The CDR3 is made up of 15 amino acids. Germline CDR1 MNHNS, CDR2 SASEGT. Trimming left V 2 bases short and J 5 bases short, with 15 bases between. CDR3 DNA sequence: TGTGCCAGCAGTGAAAGTGGGAATCGGTGGTATGGCTACACCTTC. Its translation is CASSESGNRWYGYTF.

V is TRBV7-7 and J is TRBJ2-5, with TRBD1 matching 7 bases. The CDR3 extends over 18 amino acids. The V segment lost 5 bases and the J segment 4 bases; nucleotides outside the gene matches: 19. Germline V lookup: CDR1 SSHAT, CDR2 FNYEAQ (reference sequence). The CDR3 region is CASSVGDSRGYTGETQYF. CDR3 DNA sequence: TGTGCCAGCAGCGTAGGCGACTCCAGGGGGTATACGGGAGAGACCCAGTACTTC.

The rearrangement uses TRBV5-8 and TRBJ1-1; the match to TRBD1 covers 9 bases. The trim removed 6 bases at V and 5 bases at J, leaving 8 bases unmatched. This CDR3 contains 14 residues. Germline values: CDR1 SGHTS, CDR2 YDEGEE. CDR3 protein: CASIETGGGTEAFF. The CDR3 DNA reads TGTGCCAGCATCGAGACAGGGGGGGGAACTGAAGCTTTCTTT.

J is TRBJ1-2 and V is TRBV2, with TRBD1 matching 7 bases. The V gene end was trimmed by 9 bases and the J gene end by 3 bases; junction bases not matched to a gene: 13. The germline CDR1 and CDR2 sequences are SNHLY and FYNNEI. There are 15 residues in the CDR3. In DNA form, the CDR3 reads TGTGCCAGACGCCTTAATGACAGGGCATACTATGGCTACACCTTC. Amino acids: CARRLNDRAYYGYTF.